This TCR beta chain was captured in a study of identical twins (dated by TCRdb to about 2016). For the wider study: The study deep-sequenced TCR alpha and beta repertoires from monozygotic twins, unrelated adults of various ages and cord blood to test whether fetal clonotypes persist. Replicate twin experiments were performed at different times using different library preparation protocols to rule out contamination.

Receptor libraries were prepared by 5' RACE. This sample was sequenced with an Illumina HiSeq 2000. Template switching introduced a universal primer binding site; the final cDNA contained a unique molecular identifier, enabling accurate counting of TCR cDNA molecules. Specific primers in the conserved constant-segment region were used to synthesize first-strand cDNA for the TCR alpha and beta chains. To control for contamination, each cDNA library was double barcoded with a SMART-Mk sample barcode plus Illumina barcodes. Two successive PCR steps introduced TruSeq adapter sequences along with Illumina sample barcodes. The TCR alpha and beta cDNA libraries were sequenced on the Illumina HiSeq platform using custom primers. As for the original processing: MiGEC processed the raw reads to extract unique molecular identifiers, while MiXCR was used to determine the CDR3 positions. Recombination models were inferred per individual with the repgenHMM and IGoR tools using an EM algorithm. Shared clonotypes were analyzed with the tcR package in R, and sharing was normalized by the product of cloneset sizes. Out-of-frame nonproductive sequences were analyzed to study raw recombination free of thymic and clonal selection effects. TCRdb reworked the public reads: Q25 trimming with fastp, MiXCR clone assembly, productive beta chains retained. Each record represents a unique CDR3 protein, reported with the most common genes and DNA among its rows. The V and J calls shown here were made by TCRdb, not taken from the authors' results. Here the sample has about 250,000 distinct CDR3 sequences; around an eighth occur a single time. 8.8% of the sample rests with the top ten.

Every donor in the study was a healthy Caucasian. Miltenyi CD45RO+ enrichment and human naive T-cell isolation kits were used to isolate memory (CD45RO+) and naive T cells from PBMC. CDR1 and CDR2 are drawn from the germline V gene: MNHEY, SVGAGI. The CDR3 runs 17 residues from the cysteine to the phenylalanine. Of the read, only the CDR3 DNA is kept; its 51 bases are in frame from base 1. V sheds 0 bases and J sheds 3 bases, leaving 17 bases between their ends. As to this clonotype: Its antigen is still unknown. Base qualities were left out, and no much larger clone turns up one base away.

Overall results and qualifications from the work: Zero-insertion analyses could be partly confounded by invariant T cells such as MAIT and iNKT, though diverse VJ usage argued against such confounding for most clonotypes. Recombination models systematically underestimated out-of-frame TCR alpha sharing in monozygotic twins but agreed with sharing between unrelated individuals. A weaker excess of twin sharing was found in beta out-of-frame sequences because the signal-to-noise ratio was lowered by fewer shared sequences. Compared with coincidental sharing between unrelated individuals, an excess of low generation-probability sequences was observed among out-of-frame TCR alpha sequences shared between twins. Because the same donors could not be followed over many years, conclusions were based on cross-sectional statistical analysis. Fewer insertions were carried by abundant cord blood beta clonotypes; a weaker similar trend was observed in young adult naive repertoires, while no such trend was observed in memory repertoires.

The sequence is built from TRBV6-5 and TRBJ1-1; TRBD1 is a possible D gene, resting on 5 matching bases. The specimen sequenced was memory (CD45RO+) T cells sorted from blood. In the paper's terms, the cell subset or site label means: CD45RO+ enriched T cells. The sequence was obtained from a woman between 18 and 29 years old in good health. The DNA sequence is given as TGTGCCAGCAGTTACTCGAGTGAGGGGTGGATGGACACTGAAGCTTTCTTT. Its amino acids are CASSYSSEGWMDTEAFF.